The text below deals with one TCR beta chain. This sample is drawn from a study of cytotoxic CD8 clonotypes in ibrutinib-treated CLL. This CDR3 is 12 amino acids long. Trimming pared 5 bases from V and 6 bases from J, leaving 7 bases between. Germline V gene data show CDR1 as MGHRA and CDR2 as YSYEKL. Cryopreserved PBMCs supplied about 1.8 micrograms of genomic DNA for TCR beta libraries. Profiled with immunoSEQ multiplex PCR; TCRdb holds only in-frame clones, not every one. The sample records about 270,000 clones, 60% to 80% being singletons. The rearrangement uses TRBV4-1 and TRBJ1-4; no clear D. This receptor was obtained from a human donor with chronic lymphocytic leukemia. Sequencing used PBMCs, obtained at disease progression, from a patient treated with ibrutinib. The CDR3 DNA reads as TGCGCCAGCAGCACCGCTCATGAAAAACTGTTTTTT. Its protein product is CASSTAHEKLFF.